This passage covers 30 T cell receptor beta chains from one sample sequenced in a study of blood T cells in healthy people across ages. Combining a sample-barcoded 5' primer with a J-beta primer mix, a second PCR ran for about 6 to 11 cycles. TCRdb recomputed calls from the 5' RACE reads with MiXCR, one row per CDR3 protein. In the table there are over 950,000 distinct CDR3 sequences, roughly 47% of which are singletons. Sequenced: blood. Receptor source: a woman aged 60 to 75 in good health.

This chain connects TRBV20-1 to TRBJ2-1; 11 positions agree with TRBD2. CDR3 length equals 16 residues. V shed 1 base and J 5 bases; nucleotides not matched to a gene: 7. Germline CDR1 reads DFQATT; CDR2 reads SNEGSKA (reference sequence). CDR3 coding DNA: TGCAGTGCTAGAGCCTTAGCGGGAGGGAGGCACAATGAGCAGTTCTTC. As protein: CSARALAGGRHNEQFF.

The V call is TRBV6-2 or TRBV6-3, the J call TRBJ2-2; tentative D call: TRBD2 (6 bases). Trimming pared 7 bases from V and 7 bases from J, leaving 16 bases between. Germline V gene lookup returns CDR1 MNHEY and CDR2 SVGEGT. The CDR3 is 14 amino acids. In DNA, the CDR3 is TGTGCCAGCATCACCGCCTGGGGGGTCGGGGAGCTGTTTTTT. This encodes CASITAWGVGELFF.

This clonotype was detected only a few times. This chain links TRBV14 with TRBJ2-7; D gene uncertain. Trimming took off 1 base at V and 6 bases at J, with 10 bases between the two ends. Germline V gene data show CDR1 as SGHDN and CDR2 as FVKESK. The CDR3 totals 13 residues. DNA of the CDR3: TGTGCCAGCAGCCAAGGGTCCACTACCGAGCAGTACTTC. Its protein is CASSQGSTTEQYF.

This clonotype was seen a handful of times. The chain links TRBV7-9 to TRBJ2-5; TRBD2 matches 7 bases. Trimming removed 6 bases from V and 4 bases from J; junction bases left unmatched: 5. Per germline, CDR1 SEHNR and CDR2 FQNEAQ (reference sequence). This CDR3 has 13 residues. CDR3 residues: CASRLGGTETQYF. Written as DNA, the CDR3 is TGTGCCAGCAGACTCGGGGGGACAGAGACCCAGTACTTC.

V is TRBV28 and J is TRBJ1-4; TRBD1 might be the D (6 bases). Trimming removed 5 bases from V and 6 bases from J, with 19 bases in between. The CDR3 runs 16 residues. The germline CDR1 and CDR2 sequences are MDHEN and SYDVKM. This CDR3 is CASSTLPRGSYEKLFF. CDR3 nucleotide sequence: TGTGCCAGCAGTACTCTCCCCAGGGGAAGTTATGAAAAACTGTTTTTT.

Points on this clonotype: The DNA is left out, because the CDR3 cannot be placed on it with certainty; the CDR3 is given as TCRdb lists it. V usage is TRBV7-8 and J usage is TRBJ1-1; the table's D call, TRBD1, has no DNA check behind it. The CDR3 spans 16 residues, counting both ends. CDR1 is SGHVS, CDR2 FQNEAQ, per germline. CDR3 sequence: CASSFLWGESNTEAFF.

The CDR3 sequence is CASSTSGANTDTQYF. The CDR3 DNA is TGCGCCAGCAGCACGTCAGGGGCCAACACAGATACGCAGTATTTT. V and J are TRBV5-1 and TRBJ2-3; D might be TRBD1 (6 bases). There are 15 residues in the CDR3. Germline V gives CDR1 SGHRS, CDR2 YFSETQ. V was cut by 4 bases and J by 2 bases, with 14 bases left in between.

The chain uses TRBV15 and TRBJ2-5; D possibly matches TRBD1 or TRBD2 (5 bases each). Germline V CDR1 and CDR2: LNHNV, YYDKDF (reference sequence). V was pared by 5 bases and J by 4 bases, with 8 bases between. This CDR3 is 12 amino acids long. CDR3: CATSGTAETQYF. The CDR3 coding sequence is TGTGCCACCAGCGGGACGGCAGAGACCCAGTACTTC.

This chain links TRBV7-9 with TRBJ2-3; 9 bases map to TRBD2. Germline CDR1 is SEHNR and CDR2 is FQNEAQ (reference sequence). This CDR3 spans 18 amino acids. Trimming at V came to 5 bases and at J to 2 bases, leaving 14 bases not matched to a gene. DNA of the CDR3: TGTGCCAGCAGCACAGCCCGCCGGGCTAGCGGGATCACAGATACGCAGTATTTT. It specifies CASSTARRASGITDTQYF.

This clonotype was counted once. The V and J genes are TRBV4-1 and TRBJ2-4; perhaps D is TRBD1 or TRBD2 (6 bases each). The J call may be faulty, since TRBJ2-7 better matches the DNA end. This CDR3 spans 17 amino acids. Germline-derived CDR1 and CDR2 are MGHRA and YSYEKL. CDR3 region: CASSQDPRRGAPYEQYF. The CDR3 region has the DNA TGCGCCAGCAGCCAAGACCCCCGAAGGGGGGCACCCTACGAGCAGTACTTC.

The J gene is TRBJ2-3, the V gene TRBV20-1, with 12 positions matching TRBD2. The CDR3 consists of 15 residues. Germline V gene lookup returns CDR1 DFQATT and CDR2 SNEGSKA (reference sequence). Trimming cost V 7 bases and J 3 bases; bases outside gene matches: 8. In DNA form, the CDR3 reads TGCAGTGAGTTAAAGACTAGCGGGAGTACAGATACGCAGTATTTT. Translated: CSELKTSGSTDTQYF.

A few counts support this clonotype. J is TRBJ2-7 and V is TRBV28; 7 bases are shared with TRBD1. V trimming: 4 bases; J trimming: 3 bases; junction bases outside the gene matches: 9. CDR1 MDHEN and CDR2 SYDVKM come from the germline V gene. This CDR3 contains 15 residues. The CDR3 DNA reads TGTGCCAGCAGTTCCCTGACAGGGTGGATCTACGAGCAGTACTTC. This encodes CASSSLTGWIYEQYF.

This clonotype came up a few times. The gene calls are TRBV4-2 and TRBJ2-5; 7 nucleotides align to TRBD2. With V trimmed by 0 bases and J by 5 bases, 6 bases remained unmatched. This CDR3 contains 15 residues. Germline V gene lookup returns CDR1 LGHNA and CDR2 YNFKEQ. Written as DNA, the CDR3 is TGTGCCAGCAGCCAAGACGCGGGAGAGGGGGAGACCCAGTACTTC. As protein: CASSQDAGEGETQYF.

The chain carries TRBV28 and TRBJ2-7; D remains unclear. V was cut by 9 bases and J by 0 bases, with 15 bases left in between. The CDR3 is 14 residues long. The V gene's germline CDR1 is MDHEN and CDR2 SYDVKM. The CDR3 region is CASSQSISSYEQYF. Written as DNA, the CDR3 is TGTGCCAGTAGCCAGAGCATATCCTCCTACGAGCAGTACTTC.

The chain carries TRBV7-9 and TRBJ2-7; the D gene is possibly TRBD1 (6 bases). The germline CDR1 and CDR2 sequences are SEHNR and FQNEAQ (reference sequence). The V end was cut by 10 bases, the J end by 0 bases, with 13 bases between. This CDR3 region has 13 residues. CDR3 DNA: TGTGCCACTACCCGGGACACCTCCTACGAGCAGTACTTC. Amino acids: CATTRDTSYEQYF.

This sequence joins TRBV29-1 and TRBJ2-7; D is uncertain. Per the germline V gene, CDR1 is SQVTM and CDR2 is ANQGSEA. The CDR3 is made up of 13 amino acids. The V end lost 4 bases, the J end lost 5 bases, and 15 bases lay between the germline ends. The chain's CDR3 is CSVASVTAHEQYF. CDR3 nucleotide sequence: TGCAGCGTTGCTAGTGTAACAGCCCACGAGCAGTACTTC.

This clonotype showed up just once. The rearrangement uses TRBV20-1 and TRBJ2-7; D is possibly TRBD2 (6 bases). Germline V gene sequence: CDR1 DFQATT, CDR2 SNEGSKA (reference sequence). V dropped 2 bases and J dropped 3 bases, with 14 bases sitting between them. This CDR3 spans 14 amino acids. The CDR3 region has the DNA TGCAGTGCTAGACGACTAGAGGTATACTACGAGCAGTACTTC. Translating gives CSARRLEVYYEQYF.

This chain joins TRBV7-9 and TRBJ2-7; D is uncertain. Germline CDR1 is SEHNR and CDR2 is FQNEAQ (reference sequence). V dropped 6 bases and J dropped 0 bases, with 9 bases sitting between them. The length of the CDR3 is 13 residues. This CDR3 is CASSVPGSYEQYF. The CDR3 DNA sequence: TGTGCCAGCAGTGTCCCGGGCTCCTACGAGCAGTACTTC.

J is TRBJ2-1 and V is TRBV12-5; D not resolved. The V gene lost 9 bases and the J gene lost 3 bases, with 15 bases spanning the gap. In germline, CDR1 is LGHNT, CDR2 FRNRAP. The CDR3 length is 14 residues. For the CDR3, the DNA is TGTGCTAGCCGCCCCGAAGGGATCTACAATGAGCAGTTCTTC. Protein sequence: CASRPEGIYNEQFF.

The rearrangement uses TRBV28 and TRBJ2-7; no clear D gene. The CDR3 totals 12 residues. The V and J ends lost 6 bases and 2 bases respectively, with 8 bases between them. The germline gives CDR1 MDHEN, CDR2 SYDVKM. The CDR3 nucleotides are TGTGCCAGCAGGAAGATGCCCTACGAGCAGTACTTC. Encoded protein: CASRKMPYEQYF.

CDR3 sequence reads: CASSFQAGGRTDTQYF. For the CDR3, the DNA is TGTGCCAGCAGCTTCCAGGCGGGAGGACGGACAGATACGCAGTATTTT. This chain joins TRBV7-2 and TRBJ2-3, with 8 bases lining up with TRBD2. The germline V gene has CDR1 SGHTA and CDR2 FQGNSA. Trimming removed 3 bases from V and 3 bases from J; junction bases left unmatched: 8. This CDR3 has 16 residues.

This clonotype was observed a handful of times. This chain links TRBV4-3 with TRBJ1-6; D is perhaps TRBD1 (5 bases). This CDR3 contains 15 residues. The V end lost 0 bases, the J end lost 6 bases, and 9 bases lay between the germline ends. Germline loops: CDR1 LGHNA, CDR2 YSLEER. The CDR3 reads CASSQDGRVNSPLHF. CDR3 nucleotide sequence: TGCGCCAGCAGCCAAGATGGCAGGGTTAATTCACCCCTCCACTTT.

This clonotype was picked up a small number of times. The chain is built from TRBV6-5 and TRBJ1-2; 8 positions agree with TRBD1. This CDR3 region has 14 residues. CDR1 is MNHEY and CDR2 is SVGAGI in the germline V gene. V shed 6 bases, J shed 6 bases, and the junction held 9 bases outside the gene matches. The chain's CDR3 is CASSPTPGGNGYTF. DNA of the CDR3: TGTGCCAGCAGCCCTACTCCAGGGGGCAATGGCTACACCTTC.

The chain is built from TRBV5-1 and TRBJ2-4; the D is unclear. The CDR3 has 18 residues. The V gene lost 1 base and the J gene lost 8 bases, with 25 bases spanning the gap. From germline, CDR1 is SGHRS and CDR2 YFSETQ. The CDR3 protein is CASSLSSPRYNSVDIQYF. CDR3 nucleotide sequence: TGCGCCAGCAGCTTGTCCTCTCCTCGATATAATTCTGTGGACATTCAGTACTTC.

V and J are TRBV29-1 and TRBJ2-1, with D perhaps assigned TRBD1 or TRBD2 (5 bases each). The CDR3 consists of 12 residues. V was cut by 5 bases and J by 4 bases, with 9 bases left in between. Germline V gene sequence: CDR1 SQVTM, CDR2 ANQGSEA. Here the CDR3 DNA reads TGCAGCGTTTGGGACGGATACAATGAGCAGTTCTTC. It translates to CSVWDGYNEQFF.

This clonotype was seen a few times. The gene calls are TRBV7-2 and TRBJ2-1, with 7 positions matching TRBD1. The ends lost 5 bases at V and 4 bases at J; junction bases unmatched: 5. CDR1 is SGHTA and CDR2 is FQGNSA in the germline V gene. This CDR3 comprises 14 residues. The CDR3 sequence: CASSAGTAYNEQFF. In DNA, the CDR3 is TGTGCCAGCAGCGCAGGGACAGCGTACAATGAGCAGTTCTTC.

The rearrangement links TRBV18 to TRBJ2-1, with D uncertain. The CDR3 extends over 12 amino acids. The V end was cut by 8 bases, the J end by 5 bases, with 10 bases between. Germline CDR1 reads KGHSH; CDR2 reads LQKENI. CDR3 nucleotides: TGTGCCAGCCCACGGAGCGACAATGAGCAGTTCTTC. Amino acids: CASPRSDNEQFF.

This chain links TRBV29-1 with TRBJ2-7; D gene unclear. CDR1 and CDR2 from the germline V gene are SQVTM and ANQGSEA. The CDR3 has 13 amino acids. V shed 4 bases and J shed 0 bases, with 10 bases lying between them. DNA for the CDR3: TGCAGCGTTGGCACAAGGTACTCCTACGAGCAGTACTTC. Protein: CSVGTRYSYEQYF.

The genes are TRBV12-3 or TRBV12-4 and TRBJ2-1, with 13 bases aligning to TRBD2. The CDR3 totals 16 residues. Losses at the gene ends were 3 bases for V and 5 bases for J; bases not matched to a gene: 4. The DNA of the CDR3 is TGTGCCAGCAGTTTCAGTGGACTAGCGGGAGACAATGAGCAGTTCTTC. It encodes CASSFSGLAGDNEQFF.

This clonotype came up a few times. V gene TRBV6-2 or TRBV6-3 combines with J gene TRBJ2-1, with D perhaps assigned TRBD1 or TRBD2 (5 bases each). CDR1 is MNHEY and CDR2 is SVGEGT in the germline V gene. Trimming stripped 8 bases from V and 0 bases from J, with 14 bases between. This CDR3 contains 15 residues. The CDR3 region is CASRDARSSYNEQFF. CDR3 bases: TGTGCCAGCCGGGACGCCCGAAGCTCCTACAATGAGCAGTTCTTC.